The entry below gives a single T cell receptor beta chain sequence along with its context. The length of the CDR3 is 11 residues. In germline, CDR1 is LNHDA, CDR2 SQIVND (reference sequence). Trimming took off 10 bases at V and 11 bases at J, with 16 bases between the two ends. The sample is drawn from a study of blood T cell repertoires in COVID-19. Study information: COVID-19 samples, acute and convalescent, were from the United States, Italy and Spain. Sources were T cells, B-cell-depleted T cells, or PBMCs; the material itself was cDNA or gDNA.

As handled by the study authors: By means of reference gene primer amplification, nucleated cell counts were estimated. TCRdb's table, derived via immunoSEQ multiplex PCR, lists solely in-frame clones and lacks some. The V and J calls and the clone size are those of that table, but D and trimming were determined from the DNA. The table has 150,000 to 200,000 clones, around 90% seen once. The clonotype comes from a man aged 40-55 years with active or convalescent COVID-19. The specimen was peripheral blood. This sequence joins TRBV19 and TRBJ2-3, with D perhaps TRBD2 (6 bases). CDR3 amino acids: CATKMGGRQYF. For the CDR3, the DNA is TGTGCCACAAAAATGGGGGGAAGGCAGTATTTT.